This T cell receptor beta chain was captured in a study of T cell responses to AZD1222 COVID-19 vaccine. The table came from immunoSEQ multiplex PCR; TCRdb's copy has only in-frame clones and leaves some out. The profile shows over 75,000 clones, around 91% of them singletons. Study-level points and caveats: Recipients of two AZD1222 doses showed rising Spike-specific TCR breadth and depth. Donor demographics were predominantly white British with a female majority; clonal diversity may be underestimated.

This clone turned up a few times. Its antigen is unidentified. Germline loops: CDR1 KGHSH, CDR2 LQKENI. Trimming took 3 bases from V and 3 from J, leaving 8 bases between them. The CDR3 loop spans 13 amino acids. The clonotype originates from an adult who received the AZD1222 COVID-19 vaccine. This sample comprised peripheral blood, obtained 28 days after the second AZD1222 dose. The J gene is TRBJ1-2, the V gene TRBV18; D is perhaps TRBD1 (5 bases). Written as DNA, the CDR3 is TGTGCCAGCTCACCTGACAGATACTATGGCTACACCTTC. Translating gives CASSPDRYYGYTF.